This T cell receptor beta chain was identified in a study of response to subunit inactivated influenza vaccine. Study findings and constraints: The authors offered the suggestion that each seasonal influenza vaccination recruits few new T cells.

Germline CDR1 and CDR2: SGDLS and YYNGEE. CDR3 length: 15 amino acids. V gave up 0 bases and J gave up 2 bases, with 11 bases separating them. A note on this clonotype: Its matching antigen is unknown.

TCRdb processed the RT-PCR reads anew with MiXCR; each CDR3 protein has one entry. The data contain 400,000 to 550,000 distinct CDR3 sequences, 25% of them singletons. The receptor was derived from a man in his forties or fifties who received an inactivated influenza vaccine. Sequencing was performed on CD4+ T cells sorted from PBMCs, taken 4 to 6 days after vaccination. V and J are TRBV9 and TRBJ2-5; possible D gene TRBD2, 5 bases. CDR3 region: CASSVAASRQETQYF. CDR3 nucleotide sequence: TGTGCCAGCAGCGTAGCGGCTAGCAGGCAAGAGACCCAGTACTTC.